This T cell receptor (beta chain) was found in a study of blood T cell repertoires in COVID-19 (TCRdb year 2020). For context, the study as a whole: The collaborator samples originated in the United States, Italy and Spain and spanned the acute and convalescent phases of COVID-19. The material from the prospective study consisted of cDNA or gDNA derived from T cells, B-cell-depleted T cells, or PBMCs. The dataset comprised deeply sampled blood TCRbeta repertoires from subjects exposed to, actively infected with, or recovered from COVID-19. The repertoires were released in a freely available public database intended as a resource for research on the immune response to SARS-CoV-2. Samples were obtained from the ongoing ImmuneRACE study (first 160 participants) and from about 1,300 subjects provided by 6 global collaborators. The sample metadata nearly always contained a de-identified subject ID, COVID-19 status, age in years and sex. Where HLA class I and class II types were available, the types were taken from metadata supplied by the sample provider, not from assay-based typing. Study-wide conclusions, independent of this receptor: The amount of clinical and demographic metadata varied by source and participant and was provided uncurated.

In the prospective study, participants were about 18 to 95 years old, resided in about two dozen geographic areas of the United States, and were enrolled through a virtual design. In the prospective study, participants were assigned to cohorts based on the clinical history participants reported in a screening survey and a study questionnaire. Mobile phlebotomists in the prospective study collected whole blood, serum and a nasopharyngeal or oropharyngeal swab from every participant. Prospective study participants could optionally give additional blood draws and questionnaires over an approximately two-month period. Blood samples from the prospective study were shipped frozen or at room temperature prior to DNA extraction. The CDR3 measures 13 amino acids from cysteine to phenylalanine. Only the CDR3 DNA is retained, 39 bases long and in frame from the first base. The germline V gene sets CDR1 to SGHRS and CDR2 to YFSETQ. V lost 6 bases and J lost 1 base; the stretch between them is 10 bases long.

A word on this clone: Which antigen it targets is not known. Base qualities were left out, and no much larger clone turns up one base away.

TCRbeta CDR3 regions were amplified from genomic DNA by means of the immunoSEQ Assay, a bias-controlled multiplex PCR. Processing in the source paper ran as follows. Nucleated cell counts per sample were estimated from amplification of reference gene primers within the assay. Sequence reads were collapsed and filtered to measure the absolute abundance of every unique TCRbeta CDR3 rearrangement. For each sample, productive Simpson clonality was calculated as the square root of Simpson's diversity index across productive rearrangements. This immuneACCESS table, as held by TCRdb, lists in-frame sequences with V and J called but not all clones. Of the missing ones, under half trace to an unresolved V gene in checked studies; the others have no known cause. V and J calls plus clone size are reproduced from that table; the DNA served to infer D and trimming. The sample has a few hundred thousand clones on record, over 80% of them singletons. The ten largest clones add up to 10% of the sample.

The source is a man in his late teens or twenties with acute COVID-19. Recombination joined TRBV5-1 with TRBJ2-5; a tentative D match to TRBD2 spans 6 bases. Sequencing used PBMCs or T cells enriched from blood (not recorded which). DNA sequence: TGCGCCAGCACCCTTAGCGGCCAAGAGACCCAGTACTTC. Its coded protein is CASTLSGQETQYF.